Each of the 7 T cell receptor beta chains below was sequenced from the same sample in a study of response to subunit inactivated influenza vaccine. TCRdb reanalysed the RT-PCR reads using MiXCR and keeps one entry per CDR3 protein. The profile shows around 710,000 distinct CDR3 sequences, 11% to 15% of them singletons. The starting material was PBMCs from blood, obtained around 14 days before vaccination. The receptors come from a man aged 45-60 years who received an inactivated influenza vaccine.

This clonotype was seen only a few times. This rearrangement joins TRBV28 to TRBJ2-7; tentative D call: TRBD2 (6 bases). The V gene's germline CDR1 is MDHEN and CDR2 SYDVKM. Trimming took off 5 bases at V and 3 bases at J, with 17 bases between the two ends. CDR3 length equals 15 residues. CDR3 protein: CASSPRDGLIYEQYF. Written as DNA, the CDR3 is TGTGCCAGCAGTCCGCGGGACGGGCTGATCTACGAGCAGTACTTC.

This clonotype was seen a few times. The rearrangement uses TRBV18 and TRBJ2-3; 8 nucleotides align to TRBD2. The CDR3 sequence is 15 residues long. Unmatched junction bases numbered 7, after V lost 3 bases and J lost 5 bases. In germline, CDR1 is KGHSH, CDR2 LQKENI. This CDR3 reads CASSPTGTRIDTQYF. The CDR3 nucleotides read TGTGCCAGCTCACCGACCGGGACTAGAATAGATACGCAGTATTTT.

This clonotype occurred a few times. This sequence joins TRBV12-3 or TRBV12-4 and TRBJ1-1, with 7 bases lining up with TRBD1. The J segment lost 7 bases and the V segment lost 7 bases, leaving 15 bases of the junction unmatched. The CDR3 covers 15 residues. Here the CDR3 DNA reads TGTGCCAGCACCACACTTTCACAGGGGAAACTTGAAGCTTTCTTT. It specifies CASTTLSQGKLEAFF.

The CDR3 nucleotides are TGTGCCAGCAGCGCCCGGACAGGTTGGAACACCGGGGAGCTGTTTTTT. As protein: CASSARTGWNTGELFF. The rearrangement links TRBV9 to TRBJ2-2, with 7 bases fitting TRBD1. Losses at the gene ends were 3 bases for V and 1 base for J; bases not matched to a gene: 6. In germline, CDR1 is SGDLS, CDR2 YYNGEE. The CDR3 runs 16 residues.

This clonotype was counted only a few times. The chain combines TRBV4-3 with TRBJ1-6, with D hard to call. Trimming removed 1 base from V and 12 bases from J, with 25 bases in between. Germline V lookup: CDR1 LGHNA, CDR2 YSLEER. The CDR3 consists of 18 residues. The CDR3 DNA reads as TGCGCCAGCAGCCAAGGGACTCCAAGGGATTTGAAATTGGGACCCCTCCACTTT. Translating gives CASSQGTPRDLKLGPLHF.

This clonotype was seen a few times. The CDR3 nucleotides are TGTGCCAGCAGTTTCGGGTTATCCTTCCAAGAGACCCAGTACTTC. Protein: CASSFGLSFQETQYF. This rearrangement joins TRBV12-3 or TRBV12-4 to TRBJ2-5; D ambiguous. V lost 3 bases, J lost 1 base, and 12 bases lay in between. This CDR3 comprises 15 residues.

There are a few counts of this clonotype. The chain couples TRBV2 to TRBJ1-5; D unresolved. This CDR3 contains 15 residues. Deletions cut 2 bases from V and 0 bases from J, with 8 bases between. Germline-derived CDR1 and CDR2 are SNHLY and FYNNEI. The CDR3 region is CASSEPRYSNQPQHF. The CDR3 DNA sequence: TGTGCCAGCAGTGAACCCCGGTATAGCAATCAGCCCCAGCATTTT.